Shown below are 21 T cell receptor beta chains from a single sample sequenced in a study of blood T cell repertoires in COVID-19. Using immunoSEQ multiplex PCR, the repertoire was profiled, and TCRdb retains in-frame clones only, with some absent. The sample consists of 100,000 to 150,000 clones, approximately 74% of them appearing once. Sequencing input: peripheral blood. The receptors originated from a woman aged 65 to 85 with acute or convalescent COVID-19.

This clone was picked up one time. The chain has TRBV19 and TRBJ2-2; 7 bases line up with TRBD1. The CDR3 contains 14 residues. CDR1 is LNHDA and CDR2 is SQIVND in the germline V gene (reference sequence). V dropped 7 bases and J dropped 2; count of bases not matched to a gene: 4. The CDR3 loop is CASTDRENTGELFF. CDR3 DNA: TGTGCCAGTACCGACAGGGAAAACACCGGGGAGCTGTTTTTT.

The chain is built from TRBV19 and TRBJ1-1, with a weak D call TRBD1 (5 bases). V was trimmed by 8 bases and J by 1 base, leaving 14 bases between them. The CDR3 spans 14 residues. Germline CDR1 is LNHDA and CDR2 is SQIVND (reference sequence). Written as DNA, the CDR3 is TGTGCCAGTCAACCCGGGGGGACGAACACTGAAGCTTTCTTT. Translating gives CASQPGGTNTEAFF.

This chain links TRBV6-1 with TRBJ1-6, with 8 bases that match TRBD1. This CDR3 has 16 amino acids. After removal of 4 bases from V and 6 bases from J, the junction contained 8 bases not matched to a gene. The germline CDR1 and CDR2 sequences are MNHNS and SASEGT. CDR3 protein: CASSGPGQGLNSPLHF. CDR3 in DNA: TGTGCCAGCAGTGGGCCCGGACAGGGACTTAATTCACCCCTCCACTTT.

The rearrangement joins TRBV28 to TRBJ2-5; TRBD2 agrees at 7 bases. This CDR3 has 13 residues. Per the germline V gene, CDR1 is MDHEN and CDR2 is SYDVKM. J lost 4 bases, V lost 5 bases, and 4 bases had no gene match. The CDR3 bases are TGTGCCAGCAGTGGGGGGGGGACAGAGACCCAGTACTTC. Translation: CASSGGGTETQYF. Filled out from reference TRBV28 and TRBJ2-5, the complete variable domain reads DVKVTQSSRYLVKRTGEKVFLECVQDMDHENMFWYRQDPGLGLRLIYFSYDVKMKEKGDIPEGYSVSREKKERFSLILESASTNQTSMYLCASSGGGTETQYFGPGTRLLVL.

The chain recombines TRBV7-9 with TRBJ1-2; D is unclear. The ends were cut back, 5 bases at V and 2 bases at J, with 12 bases in the middle. Germline V gene lookup returns CDR1 SEHNR and CDR2 FQNEAQ (reference sequence). The CDR3 totals 14 residues. The CDR3 DNA is TGTGCCAGCAGCCCGGCAGGTTCCAACTATGGCTACACCTTC. This encodes CASSPAGSNYGYTF.

The chain combines TRBV13 with TRBJ2-1, with TRBD2 as a possible D gene (6 bases). Germline V CDR1 and CDR2: PRHDT, FYEKMQ (reference sequence). V lost 1 base to trimming and J lost 2 bases, with 12 bases between them. The CDR3 has 16 residues. CDR3 loop: CASSLEAGRTYNEQFF. CDR3 nucleotides: TGTGCCAGCAGCTTAGAGGCGGGGCGAACCTACAATGAGCAGTTCTTC.

This chain joins TRBV2 and TRBJ2-5; D may be TRBD2 (6 bases). CDR3 length: 13 amino acids. Trimming removed 6 bases at V and 5 bases at J, with 13 bases between. The V gene's germline CDR1 is SNHLY and CDR2 FYNNEI. CDR3 nucleotide sequence: TGTGCCAGCAGCCGGGACTCTGTGGAGACCCAGTACTTC. Its translation is CASSRDSVETQYF.

The rearrangement links TRBV6-6 to TRBJ2-2; 11 positions match TRBD1. V dropped 5 bases and J dropped 6; count of bases not matched to a gene: 2. Germline-derived CDR1 and CDR2 are MNHNY and SVGAGI (reference sequence). This CDR3 spans 14 amino acids. The CDR3 reads CASSGGQGAGELFF. The CDR3, as DNA: TGTGCCAGCAGTGGGGGACAGGGGGCCGGGGAGCTGTTTTTT.

A few counts support this clone. CDR3 in DNA: TGTGCCAGTACCGAGAACGCCTGGCAGGGAGGCACTGAAGCTTTCTTT. Its protein is CASTENAWQGGTEAFF. The chain has TRBV19 and TRBJ1-1; D perhaps matches TRBD1 (5 bases). CDR3 length: 16 amino acids. The V end lost 7 bases, the J end lost 4 bases, and 22 bases lay between the germline ends. Germline CDR1 reads LNHDA; CDR2 reads SQIVND (reference sequence).

CDR3 residues: CASSPNMNTEAFF. The CDR3 DNA is TGTGCCAGTAGTCCAAACATGAACACTGAAGCTTTCTTT. The chain links TRBV19 to TRBJ1-1; D gene uncertain. The V gene lost 5 bases and the J gene lost 0 bases, with 7 bases spanning the gap. The germline gives CDR1 LNHDA, CDR2 SQIVND (reference sequence). CDR3 length equals 13 residues.

The table lists this clone with a few counts. The chain uses TRBV27 and TRBJ2-3; 10 bases line up with TRBD1. V lost 4 bases, J lost 6 bases, and 10 bases stayed unmatched. This CDR3 contains 16 residues. CDR1 MNHEY and CDR2 SMNVEV come from the germline V gene (reference sequence). The CDR3 loop is CASSSLTGGGSDTQYF. The CDR3 nucleotides read TGTGCCAGCAGTTCTCTGACAGGGGGCGGGTCGGATACGCAGTATTTT.

This clone was seen at least ten times. J is TRBJ2-2 and V is TRBV11-2; D is uncertain. V dropped 3 bases and J dropped 5 bases, with 7 bases sitting between them. CDR3 length: 13 amino acids. Germline V gene data show CDR1 as SGHAT and CDR2 as FQNNGV. The CDR3 coding sequence is TGTGCCAGCAGCTTTTCGGGTACCGGGGAGCTGTTTTTT. Protein product: CASSFSGTGELFF.

The chain is built from TRBV5-1 and TRBJ2-7; weak D call: TRBD2 (6 bases). The CDR3 loop spans 14 amino acids. The V gene lost 2 bases and the J gene lost 4 bases, with 13 bases spanning the gap. The V gene's germline CDR1 is SGHRS and CDR2 YFSETQ. The CDR3 DNA reads TGCGCCAGCAGCTTTTCAGCGGGCGGATACGAGCAGTACTTC. It yields the protein CASSFSAGGYEQYF.

V gene TRBV5-4 combines with J gene TRBJ2-1, with TRBD1 matching 8 bases. Losses at the gene ends were 0 bases for V and 5 bases for J; bases not matched to a gene: 10. This CDR3 has 17 residues. Germline-derived CDR1 and CDR2 are SGHNT and YYREEE (reference sequence). The CDR3 DNA is TGTGCCAGCAGCTTGGCAGTAGGGCAGGGGGCCGACAATGAGCAGTTCTTC. Translating it yields CASSLAVGQGADNEQFF.

The genes are TRBV3-1 (or the pseudogene TRBV3-2) and TRBJ1-6; D is unclear. Trimming removed 4 bases from V and 7 bases from J, with 11 bases in between. The germline V gene encodes CDR1 LGHDT and CDR2 YNNKEL (reference sequence). The CDR3 length is 14 residues. CDR3 loop: CASSPSRGNSPLHF. The CDR3 region has the DNA TGTGCCAGCAGCCCTTCGCGGGGAAATTCACCCCTCCACTTT.

This clone showed up just once. The gene calls are TRBV19 and TRBJ1-3; the match to TRBD1 covers 7 bases. J lost 1 base, V lost 6 bases, and 3 bases had no gene match. The CDR3 totals 14 residues. CDR1 is LNHDA and CDR2 is SQIVND in the germline V gene (reference sequence). The CDR3 region has the DNA TGTGCCAGTAGGACAGGGAGATCTGGAAACACCATATATTTT. It yields the protein CASRTGRSGNTIYF. Based on the CDR3 plus reference TRBV19 and TRBJ1-3, the full variable domain is DGGITQSPKYLFRKEGQNVTLSCEQNLNHDAMYWYRQDPGQGLRLIYYSQIVNDFQKGDIAEGYSVSREKKESFPLTVTSAQKNPTAFYLCASRTGRSGNTIYFGEGSWLTVV.

This chain's CDR3 is CASSSRQGKYNEQFF. CDR3 nucleotide sequence: TGTGCCAGCAGCTCCCGACAGGGGAAGTACAATGAGCAGTTCTTC. This chain uses TRBV7-6 with TRBJ2-1, with TRBD1 matching over 8 bases. With 4 bases clipped from V and 4 bases from J, the junction kept 6 bases outside the gene matches. The CDR3 contains 15 residues. Germline CDR1 and CDR2: SGHVS and FNYEAQ.

The DNA of the CDR3 is TGTGCCAGCGCCCCTCCGGGACAGCTAGGTGGCTACACCTTC. This codes for CASAPPGQLGGYTF. J is TRBJ1-2 and V is TRBV28; 7 nucleotides agree with TRBD1. J was trimmed by 7 bases and V by 8 bases; bases with no gene match: 13. The CDR3 has 14 residues. Per the germline V gene, CDR1 is MDHEN and CDR2 is SYDVKM.

This clone was counted a few times. Relative to the germline gene, one junction end is altered; a read error may explain this. This rearrangement joins TRBV6-4 to TRBJ2-3; 7 bases line up with TRBD2. Per germline, CDR1 MRHNA and CDR2 SNTAGT. CDR3 length equals 18 residues. This chain's CDR3 is CASPPGASGQCTDTVAPF. The CDR3 nucleotides are TGTGCCAGCCCCCCGGGCGCTAGCGGCCAATGCACAGATACCGTAGCCCCTTTT.

There are many counts of this clone. The V and J genes are TRBV7-8 and TRBJ2-1; TRBD1 agrees at 7 bases. CDR1 and CDR2 from the germline V gene are SGHVS and FQNEAQ. The CDR3 contains 15 residues. V lost 1 base and J lost 5; bases outside the gene matches: 5. The CDR3 region has the DNA TGTGCCAGCAGCTTAGGACAGGGCATGGACAATGAGCAGTTCTTC. Its protein product is CASSLGQGMDNEQFF.

The rearrangement uses TRBV6-2 or TRBV6-3 and TRBJ2-1, with 10 bases identical to TRBD2. Germline loops: CDR1 MNHEY, CDR2 SVGEGT. The J segment lost 9 bases and the V segment lost 2 bases, leaving 7 bases of the junction unmatched. This CDR3 region has 15 residues. DNA for the CDR3: TGTGCCAGCAGTTACCCACTAGCGGGACTGAGTGAGCAGTTCTTC. Translation: CASSYPLAGLSEQFF.